Listed below are T cell receptor beta chains from one sample, sequenced in a study of a mutant IDH1 vaccine in newly diagnosed glioma. The assay was immunoSEQ multiplex PCR, and TCRdb's table has in-frame clones only and misses some. Here the sample spans around 65,000 clones, 83% being singletons. No antigen has been identified for these receptors. The sequences come from PBMCs, collected from a glioma patient whose treatment included an IDH1 peptide vaccine. These TCRs come from a man aged 30 to 45 with glioma. Each CDR3 is given with its conserved first and last residue. Fields, in order: V gene, J gene, CDR3 length, D gene, clone size, CDR3 protein, CDR3 DNA. A D gene is named only where the DNA matches it firmly. Rows may omit the clone size; those that give it use once, few, many or a size class.

TRBV6-6	TRBJ1-5	14	NA	few	CASSYGGSNQPQHF	TGTGCCAGCAGTTACGGAGGGAGCAATCAGCCCCAGCATTTT
TRBV7-9	TRBJ2-2	17	TRBD1	NA	CASSLASGTGGTGELFF	TGTGCCAGCAGCTTAGCCTCCGGGACAGGGGGGACCGGGGAGCTGTTTTTT
TRBV6-5	TRBJ2-7	15	TRBD1	once	CASSRPGQGSYEQYF	TGTGCCAGCAGTAGACCGGGACAGGGCTCCTACGAGCAGTACTTC
TRBV6-5	TRBJ1-5	15	NA	NA	CASSYKGGSNQPQHF	TGTGCCAGCAGTTACAAGGGGGGGAGCAATCAGCCCCAGCATTTT
TRBV5-1	TRBJ2-3	18	TRBD2	once	CASSPGLAGGLDTDTQYF	TGCGCCAGCAGCCCGGGACTAGCGGGGGGTCTTGACACAGATACGCAGTATTTT
TRBV9	TRBJ2-7	13	TRBD1	NA	CASSQTGAYEQYF	TGTGCCAGCAGCCAAACAGGGGCCTACGAGCAGTACTTC
TRBV7-6	TRBJ2-7	14	TRBD2	NA	CASSLASGGTEQYF	TGTGCCAGCAGCTTAGCTAGCGGGGGAACCGAGCAGTACTTC
TRBV6-5	TRBJ1-1	14	NA	NA	CASSYVDFSSEAFF	TGTGCCAGCAGTTACGTGGATTTCTCCTCTGAAGCTTTCTTT
TRBV11-2	TRBJ1-4	12	TRBD1	NA	CASSRTAGTGVF	TGTGCCAGCAGCCGAACCGCCGGGACAGGGGTTTTT
TRBV19	TRBJ2-3	15	NA	NA	CASTTGLEGTDTQYF	TGTGCCAGTACGACCGGGTTGGAGGGCACAGATACGCAGTATTTT
TRBV10-3	TRBJ2-7	19	TRBD2	NA	CAISESGLAGGPSSYEQYF	TGTGCCATCAGTGAGTCGGGACTAGCGGGGGGGCCTAGCTCCTACGAGCAGTACTTC
TRBV7-8	TRBJ1-5	15	NA	NA	CASSLGPYSNQPQHF	TGTGCCAGCAGCTTAGGGCCCTATAGCAATCAGCCCCAGCATTTT
TRBV5-1	TRBJ1-4	15	NA	NA	CASSFLGNNNEKLFF	TGCGCCAGCAGCTTTCTTGGGAACAACAATGAAAAACTGTTTTTT
TRBV4-1	TRBJ2-3	16	TRBD2	NA	CASSQATGGHVDTQYF	TGCGCCAGCAGCCAAGCGACGGGGGGGCACGTCGATACGCAGTATTTT
TRBV27	TRBJ1-5	15	NA	NA	CASSHGTSGRQPQHF	TGTGCCAGCAGTCACGGGACATCCGGCCGTCAGCCCCAGCATTTT
TRBV4-1	TRBJ1-2	16	TRBD1	few	CASSQFIATGTTGYTF	TGCGCCAGCAGCCAATTTATCGCGACAGGGACAACAGGCTACACCTTC
TRBV4-2	TRBJ2-7	17	NA	NA	CASSQDRSASPTYEQYF	TGTGCCAGCAGCCAAGATAGGTCAGCGTCCCCGACCTACGAGCAGTACTTC
TRBV7-9	TRBJ1-4	14	NA	few	CASSYRTSGEKLFF	TGTGCCAGCAGCTATCGGACATCAGGTGAAAAACTGTTTTTT
TRBV5-6	TRBJ1-1	16	TRBD1	NA	CASSDAGTGMNTEAFF	TGTGCCAGCAGCGACGCCGGGACAGGGATGAACACTGAAGCTTTCTTT
TRBV6-1	TRBJ2-3	16	TRBD2	NA	CASSEGISGGQDTQYF	TGTGCCAGCAGTGAAGGTATTAGCGGGGGCCAAGATACGCAGTATTTT
TRBV2	TRBJ2-7	16	TRBD2	NA	CASSDYGGGPSYEQYF	TGTGCCAGCAGTGACTATGGCGGGGGGCCTTCCTACGAGCAGTACTTC
TRBV5-4	TRBJ1-1	14	NA	NA	CASRRGEEGTEAFF	TGTGCCAGCAGAAGGGGGGAGGAAGGCACTGAAGCTTTCTTT
TRBV9	TRBJ2-2	14	NA	NA	CASSVVTNTGELFF	TGTGCCAGCAGCGTAGTAACTAACACCGGGGAGCTGTTTTTT
TRBV6-5	TRBJ1-2	12	NA	NA	CASREGVYGYTF	TGTGCCAGCAGAGAGGGGGTTTACGGCTACACCTTC
TRBV18	TRBJ2-7	15	NA	NA	CASSPPSQQSYEQYF	TGTGCCAGCTCACCACCTTCCCAGCAATCCTACGAGCAGTACTTC
TRBV28	TRBJ1-4	14	TRBD1	NA	CASSFYRGIQKLFF	TGTGCCAGCAGTTTCTACAGGGGGATTCAAAAACTGTTTTTT
TRBV11-3	TRBJ2-3	15	NA	once	CASSLVGGPADTQYF	TGTGCCAGCAGCCTTGTTGGGGGGCCTGCAGATACGCAGTATTTT
TRBV5-1	TRBJ1-1	16	NA	NA	CASSLDLREGGTEAFF	TGCGCCAGCAGCTTGGACCTCCGAGAGGGAGGAACTGAAGCTTTCTTT
TRBV30	TRBJ2-3	13	NA	NA	CAWSAQVTDTQYF	TGTGCCTGGAGTGCTCAAGTTACAGATACGCAGTATTTT
TRBV15	TRBJ2-1	14	NA	NA	CATSRDRVRGEQFF	TGTGCCACCAGCAGAGATCGCGTGAGAGGTGAGCAGTTCTTC
TRBV13	TRBJ1-3	16	NA	NA	CASSWEGGSSGNTIYF	TGTGCCAGCAGCTGGGAGGGGGGAAGCTCTGGAAACACCATATATTTT
TRBV7-9	TRBJ2-3	12	TRBD2	NA	CASGGGTDTQYF	TGTGCCAGCGGGGGGGGCACAGATACGCAGTATTTT
TRBV7-6	TRBJ2-5	14	NA	NA	CASSLASEEETQYF	TGTGCCAGCAGCTTAGCGTCCGAGGAGGAGACCCAGTACTTC
TRBV4-1	TRBJ1-2	17	NA	NA	CASSQDANVGTTFRYTF	TGCGCCAGCAGCCAAGATGCGAATGTGGGAACCACTTTTCGCTACACCTTC
TRBV2	TRBJ2-1	15	TRBD1	NA	CASSADRGGYNEQFF	TGTGCCAGCAGCGCCGACAGGGGGGGTTACAATGAGCAGTTCTTC
TRBV19	TRBJ1-1	14	TRBD1	NA	CASSRDRVNTEAFF	TGTGCCAGTAGTAGGGACAGGGTGAACACTGAAGCTTTCTTT
TRBV10-3	TRBJ2-7	13	NA	once	CATSDELKNEQYF	TGTGCCACTTCCGACGAACTGAAGAACGAGCAGTACTTC
TRBV5-1	TRBJ1-1	15	NA	NA	CASSLAVVSDTEAFF	TGCGCCAGCAGCTTGGCCGTGGTATCGGACACTGAAGCTTTCTTT
TRBV13	TRBJ1-2	16	TRBD1	once	CASSLGGTGVGYGYTF	TGTGCCAGCAGCTTAGGAGGGACAGGGGTAGGGTATGGCTACACCTTC
TRBV2	TRBJ1-4	14	NA	NA	CASSEQGGGEKLFF	TGTGCCAGCAGTGAACAGGGTGGAGGCGAAAAACTGTTTTTT
TRBV18	TRBJ1-1	12	NA	NA	CASSPDVREAFF	TGTGCCAGCTCACCGGACGTTAGAGAAGCTTTCTTT
TRBV5-1	TRBJ1-1	13	NA	NA	CASSGEINTEAFF	TGCGCCAGCAGCGGGGAAATCAACACTGAAGCTTTCTTT
TRBV5-1	TRBJ1-1	15	NA	few	CASSLVAGPNTEAFF	TGCGCCAGCAGCTTGGTGGCCGGACCGAACACTGAAGCTTTCTTT
TRBV27	TRBJ1-1	14	NA	NA	CASSLGRGNTEAFF	TGTGCCAGCAGTTTGGGAAGGGGGAACACTGAAGCTTTCTTT
TRBV5-1	TRBJ1-2	12	NA	NA	CASSTQGYGYTF	TGCGCCAGCAGCACCCAGGGTTATGGCTACACCTTC
TRBV19	TRBJ1-5	14	NA	NA	CASNKGSSNQPQHF	TGTGCCAGTAACAAAGGGAGTAGCAATCAGCCCCAGCATTTT
TRBV9	TRBJ1-1	14	NA	NA	CASSVAGGKSGAFF	TGTGCCAGCAGCGTAGCCGGGGGGAAGAGTGGAGCTTTCTTT
TRBV27	TRBJ1-2	13	NA	few	CASSKGMVYGYTF	TGTGCCAGCAGTAAGGGAATGGTCTATGGCTACACCTTC
TRBV29-1	TRBJ1-2	13	NA	NA	CSVVGQVDYGYTF	TGCAGCGTTGTAGGGCAGGTCGACTATGGCTACACCTTC
TRBV19	TRBJ2-7	16	NA	NA	CASSIVGGGSAYEQYF	TGTGCCAGTAGTATAGTTGGGGGCGGGTCCGCCTACGAGCAGTACTTC
TRBV13	TRBJ2-5	14	NA	NA	CASSLGLQQETQYF	TGTGCCAGCAGCTTAGGCCTACAACAAGAGACCCAGTACTTC
TRBV5-8	TRBJ1-3	15	NA	NA	CASRLAGEYGNTIYF	TGTGCCAGCAGACTTGCAGGGGAATATGGAAACACCATATATTTT
TRBV9	TRBJ2-2	16	TRBD2	NA	CASSERGTSNTGELFF	TGTGCCAGCAGCGAGCGGGGGACTTCGAACACCGGGGAGCTGTTTTTT